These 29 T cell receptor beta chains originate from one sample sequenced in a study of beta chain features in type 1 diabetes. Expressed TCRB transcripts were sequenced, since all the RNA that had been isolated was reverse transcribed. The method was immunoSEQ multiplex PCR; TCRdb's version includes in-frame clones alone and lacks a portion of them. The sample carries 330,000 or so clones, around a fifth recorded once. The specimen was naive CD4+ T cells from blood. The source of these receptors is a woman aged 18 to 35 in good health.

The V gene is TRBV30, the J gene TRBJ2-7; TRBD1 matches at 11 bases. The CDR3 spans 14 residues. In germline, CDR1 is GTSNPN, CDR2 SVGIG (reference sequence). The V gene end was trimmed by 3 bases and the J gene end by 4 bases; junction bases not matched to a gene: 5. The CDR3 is CAWSWTGGIYEQYF. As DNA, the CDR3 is TGTGCCTGGAGCTGGACAGGGGGCATTTACGAGCAGTACTTC.

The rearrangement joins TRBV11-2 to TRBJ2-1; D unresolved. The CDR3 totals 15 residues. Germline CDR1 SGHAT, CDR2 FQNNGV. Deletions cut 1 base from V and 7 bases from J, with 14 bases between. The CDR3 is CASSLVRLGSNEQFF. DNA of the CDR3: TGTGCCAGCAGCTTAGTTCGACTCGGTTCGAATGAGCAGTTCTTC.

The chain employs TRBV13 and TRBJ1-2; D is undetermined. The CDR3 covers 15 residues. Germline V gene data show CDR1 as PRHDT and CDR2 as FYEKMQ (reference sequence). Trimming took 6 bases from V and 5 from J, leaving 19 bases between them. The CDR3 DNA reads TGTGCCAGCAGAACTAAGGGAGGTGCGCGGTATGGCTACACCTTC. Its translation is CASRTKGGARYGYTF.

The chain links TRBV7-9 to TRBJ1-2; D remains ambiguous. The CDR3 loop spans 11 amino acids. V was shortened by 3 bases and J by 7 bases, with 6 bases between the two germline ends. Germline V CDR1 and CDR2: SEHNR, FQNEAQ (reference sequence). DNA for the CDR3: TGTGCCAGCAGCTTGGAGTCTGGCTACACCTTC. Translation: CASSLESGYTF. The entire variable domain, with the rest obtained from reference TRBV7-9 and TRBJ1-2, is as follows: DTGVSQNPRHKITKRGQNVTFRCDPISEHNRLYWYRQTLGQGPEFLTYFQNEAQLEKSRLLSDRFSAERPKGSFSTLEIQRTEQGDSAMYLCASSLESGYTFGSGTRLTVV.

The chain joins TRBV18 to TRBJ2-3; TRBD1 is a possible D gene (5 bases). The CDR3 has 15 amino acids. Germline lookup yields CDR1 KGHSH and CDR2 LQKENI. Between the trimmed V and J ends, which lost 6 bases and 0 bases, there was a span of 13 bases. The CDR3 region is CASSQRQPSTDTQYF. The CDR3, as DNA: TGTGCCAGCTCTCAAAGACAGCCCAGCACAGATACGCAGTATTTT.

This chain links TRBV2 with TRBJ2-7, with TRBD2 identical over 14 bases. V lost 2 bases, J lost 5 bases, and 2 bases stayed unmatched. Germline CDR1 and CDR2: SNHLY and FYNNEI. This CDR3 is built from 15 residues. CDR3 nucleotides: TGTGCCAGCAGTGAACTGGGACTAGCGGGGGACGAGCAGTACTTC. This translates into CASSELGLAGDEQYF. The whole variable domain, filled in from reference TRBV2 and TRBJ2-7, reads EPEVTQTPSHQVTQMGQEVILRCVPISNHLYFYWYRQILGQKVEFLVSFYNNEISEKSEIFDDQFSVERPDGSNFTLKIRSTKLEDSAMYFCASSELGLAGDEQYFGPGTRLTVT.

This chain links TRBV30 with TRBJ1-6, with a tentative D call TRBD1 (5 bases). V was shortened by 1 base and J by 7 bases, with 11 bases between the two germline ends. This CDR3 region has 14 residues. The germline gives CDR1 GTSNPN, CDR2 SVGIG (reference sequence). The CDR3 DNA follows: TGTGCCTGGAGTGAAGGGGTCTACAATTCACCCCTCCACTTT. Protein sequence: CAWSEGVYNSPLHF.

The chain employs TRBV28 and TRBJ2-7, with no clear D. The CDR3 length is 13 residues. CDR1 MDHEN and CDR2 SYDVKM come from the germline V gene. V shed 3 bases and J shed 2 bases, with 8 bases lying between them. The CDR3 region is CASSLTPAYEQYF. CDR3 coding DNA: TGTGCCAGCAGTTTGACACCAGCCTACGAGCAGTACTTC.

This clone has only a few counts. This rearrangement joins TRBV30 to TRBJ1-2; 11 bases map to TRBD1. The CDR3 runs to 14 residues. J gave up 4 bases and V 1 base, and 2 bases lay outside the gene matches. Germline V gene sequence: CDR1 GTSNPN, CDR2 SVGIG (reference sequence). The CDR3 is CAWSGGQGVYGYTF. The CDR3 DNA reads TGTGCCTGGAGTGGGGGACAGGGGGTCTATGGCTACACCTTC.

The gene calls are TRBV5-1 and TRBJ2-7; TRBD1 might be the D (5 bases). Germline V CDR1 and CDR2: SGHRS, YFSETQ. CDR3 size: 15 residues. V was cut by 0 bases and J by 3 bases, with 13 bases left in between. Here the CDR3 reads CASSLDPGPNYEQYF. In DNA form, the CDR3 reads TGCGCCAGCAGCTTGGATCCAGGGCCAAACTACGAGCAGTACTTC.

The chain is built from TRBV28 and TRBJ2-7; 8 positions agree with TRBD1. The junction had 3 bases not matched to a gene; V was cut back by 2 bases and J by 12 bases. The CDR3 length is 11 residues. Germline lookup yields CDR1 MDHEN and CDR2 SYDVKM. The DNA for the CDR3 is TGTGCCAGCAGTTTACGGGACAGGTGGTACTTC. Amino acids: CASSLRDRWYF.

This CDR3 reads CASSQTGPGESQYF. The CDR3 bases are TGCGCCAGCAGCCAAACCGGGCCGGGGGAGTCTCAGTACTTC. The chain is built from TRBV4-3 and TRBJ2-4; maybe TRBD2 (6 bases). The CDR3 runs 14 residues. Per germline, CDR1 LGHNA and CDR2 YSLEER. V gave up 2 bases and J gave up 12 bases, with 17 bases separating them.

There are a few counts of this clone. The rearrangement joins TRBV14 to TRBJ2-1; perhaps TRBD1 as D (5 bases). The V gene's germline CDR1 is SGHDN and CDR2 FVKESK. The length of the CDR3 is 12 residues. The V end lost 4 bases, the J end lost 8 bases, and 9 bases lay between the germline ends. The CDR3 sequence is CASSPQGDEQFF. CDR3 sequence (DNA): TGTGCCAGCAGCCCCCAAGGGGATGAGCAGTTCTTC. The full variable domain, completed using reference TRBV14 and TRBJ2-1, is EAGVTQFPSHSVIEKGQTVTLRCDPISGHDNLYWYRRVMGKEIKFLLHFVKESKQDESGMPNNRFLAERTGGTYSTLKVQPAELEDSGVYFCASSPQGDEQFFGPGTRLTVL.

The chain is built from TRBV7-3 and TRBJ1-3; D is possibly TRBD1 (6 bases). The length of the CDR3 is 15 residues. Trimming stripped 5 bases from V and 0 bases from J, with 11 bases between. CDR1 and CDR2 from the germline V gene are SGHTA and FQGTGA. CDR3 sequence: CASSQQGSSGNTIYF. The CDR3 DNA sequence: TGTGCCAGCAGCCAGCAGGGGAGCTCTGGAAACACCATATATTTT.

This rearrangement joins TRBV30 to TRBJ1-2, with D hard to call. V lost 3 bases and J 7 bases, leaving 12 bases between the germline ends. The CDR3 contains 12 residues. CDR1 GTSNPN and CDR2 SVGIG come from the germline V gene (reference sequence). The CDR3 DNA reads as TGTGCCTGGAGCCCTGGGCGATCTGGCTACACCTTC. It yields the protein CAWSPGRSGYTF.

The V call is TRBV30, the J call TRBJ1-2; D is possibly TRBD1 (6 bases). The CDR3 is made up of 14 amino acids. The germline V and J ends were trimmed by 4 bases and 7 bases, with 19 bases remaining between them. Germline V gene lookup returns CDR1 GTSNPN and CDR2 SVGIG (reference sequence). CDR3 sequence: CAWIRQAVGFGYTF. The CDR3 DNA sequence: TGTGCCTGGATACGACAGGCCGTTGGATTTGGCTACACCTTC.

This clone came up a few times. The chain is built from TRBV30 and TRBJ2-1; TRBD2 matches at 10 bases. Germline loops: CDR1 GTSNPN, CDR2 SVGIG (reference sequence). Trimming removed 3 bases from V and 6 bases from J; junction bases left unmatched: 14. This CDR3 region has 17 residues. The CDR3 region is CAWSPWRASGSPNEQFF. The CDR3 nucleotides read TGTGCCTGGAGCCCGTGGAGGGCTAGCGGGAGCCCCAATGAGCAGTTCTTC.

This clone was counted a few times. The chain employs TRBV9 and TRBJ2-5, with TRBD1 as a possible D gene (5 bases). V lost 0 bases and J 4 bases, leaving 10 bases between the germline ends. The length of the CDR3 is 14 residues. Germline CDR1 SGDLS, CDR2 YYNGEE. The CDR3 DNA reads TGTGCCAGCAGCGTAGAGGGGCATGGAGAGACCCAGTACTTC. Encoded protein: CASSVEGHGETQYF.

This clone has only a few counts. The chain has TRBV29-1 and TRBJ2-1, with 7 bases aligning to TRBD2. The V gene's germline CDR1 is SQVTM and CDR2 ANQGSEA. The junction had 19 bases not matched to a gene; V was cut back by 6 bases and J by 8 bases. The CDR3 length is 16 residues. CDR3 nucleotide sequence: TGCAGCGTCCCCCCCCTGGGGGGGTCCGTTATAGATGAGCAGTTCTTC. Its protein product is CSVPPLGGSVIDEQFF.

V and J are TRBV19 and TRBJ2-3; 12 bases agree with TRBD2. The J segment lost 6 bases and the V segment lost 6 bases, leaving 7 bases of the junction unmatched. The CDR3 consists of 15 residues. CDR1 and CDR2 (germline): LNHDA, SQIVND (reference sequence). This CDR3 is CASRFLAGGRDTQYF. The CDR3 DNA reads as TGTGCCAGTAGATTCCTAGCGGGGGGGAGGGATACGCAGTATTTT. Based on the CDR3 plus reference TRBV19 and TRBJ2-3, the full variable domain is DGGITQSPKYLFRKEGQNVTLSCEQNLNHDAMYWYRQDPGQGLRLIYYSQIVNDFQKGDIAEGYSVSREKKESFPLTVTSAQKNPTAFYLCASRFLAGGRDTQYFGPGTRLTVL.

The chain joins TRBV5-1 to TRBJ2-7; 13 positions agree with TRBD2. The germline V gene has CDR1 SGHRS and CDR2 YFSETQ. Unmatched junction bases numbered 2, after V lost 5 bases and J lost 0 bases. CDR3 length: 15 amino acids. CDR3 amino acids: CASRWTSGSSYEQYF. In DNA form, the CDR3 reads TGCGCCAGCAGATGGACTAGCGGGAGCTCCTACGAGCAGTACTTC.

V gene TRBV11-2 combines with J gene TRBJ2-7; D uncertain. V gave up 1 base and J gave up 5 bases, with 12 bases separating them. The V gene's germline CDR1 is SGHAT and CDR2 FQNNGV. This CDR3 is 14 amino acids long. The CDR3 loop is CASSLVFSPHEQYF. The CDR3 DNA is TGTGCCAGCAGCTTAGTGTTCTCCCCCCACGAGCAGTACTTC.

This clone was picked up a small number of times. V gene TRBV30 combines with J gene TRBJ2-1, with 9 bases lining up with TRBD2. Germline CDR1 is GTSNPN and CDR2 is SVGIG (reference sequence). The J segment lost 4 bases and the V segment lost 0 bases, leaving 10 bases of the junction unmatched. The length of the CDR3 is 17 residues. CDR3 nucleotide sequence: TGTGCCTGGAGTGTTCAGGCGGGACTAGCCCTTTACAATGAGCAGTTCTTC. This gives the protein CAWSVQAGLALYNEQFF.

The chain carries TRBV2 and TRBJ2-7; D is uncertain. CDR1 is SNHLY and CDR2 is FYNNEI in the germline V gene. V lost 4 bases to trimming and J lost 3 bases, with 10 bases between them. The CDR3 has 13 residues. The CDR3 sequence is CASSATAYYEQYF. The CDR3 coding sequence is TGTGCCAGCAGTGCTACAGCTTACTACGAGCAGTACTTC. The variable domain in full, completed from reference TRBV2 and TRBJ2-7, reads EPEVTQTPSHQVTQMGQEVILRCVPISNHLYFYWYRQILGQKVEFLVSFYNNEISEKSEIFDDQFSVERPDGSNFTLKIRSTKLEDSAMYFCASSATAYYEQYFGPGTRLTVT.

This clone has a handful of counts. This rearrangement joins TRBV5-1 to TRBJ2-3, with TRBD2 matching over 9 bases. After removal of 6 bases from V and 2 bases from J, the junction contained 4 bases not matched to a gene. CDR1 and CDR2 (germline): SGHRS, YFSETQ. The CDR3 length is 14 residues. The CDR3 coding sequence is TGCGCCAGCACAAGCGGGAGGCCCACAGATACGCAGTATTTT. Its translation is CASTSGRPTDTQYF.

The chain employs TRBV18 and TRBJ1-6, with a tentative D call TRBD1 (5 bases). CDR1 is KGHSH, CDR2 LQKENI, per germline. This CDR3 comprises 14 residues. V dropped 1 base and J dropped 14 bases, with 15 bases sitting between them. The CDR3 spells CASSPRVGQGALHF. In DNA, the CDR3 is TGTGCCAGCTCACCACGCGTGGGGCAAGGGGCCCTCCACTTT.

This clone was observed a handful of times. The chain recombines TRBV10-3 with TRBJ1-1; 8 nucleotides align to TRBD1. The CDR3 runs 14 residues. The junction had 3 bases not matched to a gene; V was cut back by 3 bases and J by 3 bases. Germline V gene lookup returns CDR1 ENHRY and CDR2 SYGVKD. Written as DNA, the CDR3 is TGTGCCATCAGTGAAATCAGGGGGCACACTGAAGCTTTCTTT. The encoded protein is CAISEIRGHTEAFF.

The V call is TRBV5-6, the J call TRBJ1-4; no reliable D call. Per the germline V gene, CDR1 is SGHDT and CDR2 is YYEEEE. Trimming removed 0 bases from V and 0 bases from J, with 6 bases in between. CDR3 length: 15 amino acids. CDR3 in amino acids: CASSLGASTNEKLFF. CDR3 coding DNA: TGTGCCAGCAGCTTGGGGGCCTCAACTAATGAAAAACTGTTTTTT.

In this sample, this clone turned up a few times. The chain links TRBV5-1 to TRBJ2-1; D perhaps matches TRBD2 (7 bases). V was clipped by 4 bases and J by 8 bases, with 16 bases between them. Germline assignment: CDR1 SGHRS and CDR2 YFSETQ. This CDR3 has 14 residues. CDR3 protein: CASSIGPGGDEQFF. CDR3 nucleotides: TGCGCCAGCAGCATAGGTCCGGGGGGCGATGAGCAGTTCTTC. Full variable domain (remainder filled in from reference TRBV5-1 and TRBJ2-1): KAGVTQTPRYLIKTRGQQVTLSCSPISGHRSVSWYQQTPGQGLQFLFEYFSETQRNKGNFPGRFSGRQFSNSRSEMNVSTLELGDSALYLCASSIGPGGDEQFFGPGTRLTVL.